These 14 T cell receptor beta chains were sequenced from one sample in a study of Ad26.COV2.S vaccination and SARS-CoV-2 variants (dated by TCRdb to about 2021). The sample's treatment or condition label, in plain terms: roughly 20 received Ad26.COV2.S at low or high dose, single or two shots; about 5 received placebo; per-sample allocation not given. Repertoires of vaccine and placebo recipients were sequenced from samples collected on day 63 after the first injection. The library relied on the immunoSEQ multiplex PCR assay. The source is immuneACCESS, and TCRdb retained only in-frame sequences with V and J called. Part of the clones is not carried over; for the studies checked, unresolved V genes explain less than half of this, and the remainder is unexplained. This sample is represented by around 300,000 clones; around 89% of them were singletons. The ten largest account for 5% of the sample.

The sequenced sample was peripheral blood, obtained in a trial of Ad26.COV2.S vaccine versus placebo. These receptors originate from a person aged 18-60 years who received the Ad26.COV2.S COVID-19 vaccine or a placebo.

J is TRBJ2-7 and V is TRBV7-6, with D perhaps TRBD1 (6 bases). The CDR3 contains 14 residues. Germline-derived CDR1 and CDR2 are SGHVS and FNYEAQ. V lost 1 base to trimming and J lost 6 bases, with 13 bases between them. CDR3 protein: CASSLGGAGVEQYF. In nucleotides, the CDR3 is TGTGCCAGCAGCTTAGGTGGGGCAGGGGTCGAGCAGTACTTC. Using reference TRBV7-6 and TRBJ2-7 for the parts outside the CDR3, the full variable domain is GAGVSQSPRYKVTKRGQDVALRCDPISGHVSLYWYRQALGQGPEFLTYFNYEAQQDKSGLPNDRFSAERPEGSISTLTIQRTEQRDSAMYRCASSLGGAGVEQYFGPGTRLTVT.

V and J are TRBV24-1 and TRBJ2-2, with 7 bases matching TRBD1. The CDR3 sequence is 16 residues long. The J segment lost 1 base and the V segment lost 4 bases, leaving 5 bases of the junction unmatched. Germline CDR1 is KGHDR and CDR2 is SFDVKD. The CDR3 region has the DNA TGTGCCACCAGTGACCCGGGACAGCGGAACACCGGGGAGCTGTTTTTT. This translates into CATSDPGQRNTGELFF.

V gene TRBV29-1 combines with J gene TRBJ2-2; D perhaps matches TRBD2 (5 bases). Trimming shortened V by 4 bases and J by 6 bases, and 9 bases separated the two germline ends. The CDR3 is made up of 12 amino acids. The germline V gene has CDR1 SQVTM and CDR2 ANQGSEA. CDR3 nucleotide sequence: TGCAGCGTTGGACCGAGGGCCGGGGAGCTGTTTTTT. This encodes CSVGPRAGELFF.

For this clone: The sample has other DNA sequences that encode this CDR3 too. This chain links TRBV14 with TRBJ1-1; D is perhaps TRBD1 (6 bases). This CDR3 contains 13 residues. Between the trimmed V and J ends, which lost 5 bases and 2 bases, there was a span of 9 bases. Germline assignment: CDR1 SGHDN and CDR2 FVKESK. The CDR3 DNA reads as TGTGCCAGCAGCATCGGGGGCAACACTGAAGCTTTCTTT. This encodes CASSIGGNTEAFF.

The chain employs TRBV3-1 (or the pseudogene TRBV3-2) and TRBJ2-7; 12 nucleotides align to TRBD2. The CDR3 runs 14 residues. The germline V gene encodes CDR1 LGHDT and CDR2 YNNKEL (reference sequence). The trim removed 6 bases at V and 5 bases at J, leaving 5 bases unmatched. CDR3 amino acids: CASRRTSGADEQYF. The CDR3 DNA reads as TGTGCCAGCAGAAGGACTAGCGGGGCTGACGAGCAGTACTTC.

The chain links TRBV27 to TRBJ1-5; 9 bases align to TRBD1. The germline V gene encodes CDR1 MNHEY and CDR2 SMNVEV (reference sequence). V lost 5 bases to trimming and J lost 2 bases; unmatched junction nucleotides: 4. The CDR3 is 15 amino acids. The CDR3 nucleotides are TGTGCCAGCAGTCAGGGACAGGGCGGCAATCAGCCCCAGCATTTT. This gives the protein CASSQGQGGNQPQHF.

This clone was picked up a small number of times. In DNA, the CDR3 is TGTGCCAGCATTCAGGGTACGACCAACACTGAAGCTTTCTTT. Amino acids: CASIQGTTNTEAFF. The V gene is TRBV28, the J gene TRBJ1-1, with D maybe TRBD1 (5 bases). The CDR3 contains 14 residues. Germline values: CDR1 MDHEN, CDR2 SYDVKM. Trimming cost V 7 bases and J 2 bases, with 14 bases left between them.

The rearrangement joins TRBV15 to TRBJ1-2; no definite D call. V was shortened by 3 bases and J by 0 bases, with 11 bases between the two germline ends. The CDR3 loop spans 15 amino acids. CDR1 is LNHNV, CDR2 YYDKDF, per germline (reference sequence). The CDR3 region has the DNA TGTGCCACCAGCAGCGGGAGGGTACCTAACTATGGCTACACCTTC. The encoded protein is CATSSGRVPNYGYTF.

This chain joins TRBV10-3 and TRBJ2-1; 12 bases are shared with TRBD2. The germline gives CDR1 ENHRY, CDR2 SYGVKD. The CDR3 spans 16 residues. The junction had 3 bases not matched to a gene; V was cut back by 6 bases and J by 0 bases. As DNA, the CDR3 is TGTGCCATCAGCAAGACTAGCGGGGGCTCCTACAATGAGCAGTTCTTC. It is translated as CAISKTSGGSYNEQFF.

The chain is built from TRBV18 and TRBJ1-1; 10 bases are shared with TRBD1. The CDR3 has 16 residues. CDR1 and CDR2 from the germline V gene are KGHSH and LQKENI. V was pared by 1 base and J by 3 bases, with 5 bases of the junction left unmatched. The CDR3, as DNA: TGTGCCAGCTCACCACTGGGACAGGGGAGCTACACTGAAGCTTTCTTT. Translating gives CASSPLGQGSYTEAFF. Complete variable domain (other parts from reference TRBV18 and TRBJ1-1): NAGVMQNPRHLVRRRGQEARLRCSPMKGHSHVYWYRQLPEEGLKFMVYLQKENIIDESGMPKERFSAEFPKEGPSILRIQQVVRGDSAAYFCASSPLGQGSYTEAFFGQGTRLTVV.

The chain is built from TRBV28 and TRBJ2-7; no definite D call. The CDR3 length is 13 residues. V lost 5 bases and J 0 bases, leaving 8 bases between the germline ends. Germline CDR1 reads MDHEN; CDR2 reads SYDVKM. CDR3 in amino acids: CASSLINSYEQYF. In DNA form, the CDR3 reads TGTGCCAGCAGTCTAATAAACTCCTACGAGCAGTACTTC.

This chain links TRBV3-1 (or the pseudogene TRBV3-2) with TRBJ1-1; TRBD1 agrees at 7 bases. J gave up 3 bases and V 1 base, and 5 bases lay outside the gene matches. CDR3 length equals 15 residues. Germline CDR1 reads LGHDT; CDR2 reads YNNKEL (reference sequence). The CDR3: CASSQGQGTYTEAFF. The CDR3 DNA is TGTGCCAGCAGCCAAGGACAGGGAACTTACACTGAAGCTTTCTTT.

The rearrangement links TRBV30 to TRBJ1-6; 7 nucleotides match TRBD1. This CDR3 has 13 amino acids. V trimming: 5 bases; J trimming: 8 bases; junction bases outside the gene matches: 6. Looked up from germline, CDR1 is GTSNPN and CDR2 is SVGIG (reference sequence). The CDR3 spells CAWGHRGDSPLHF. The CDR3 DNA reads TGTGCCTGGGGGCACAGGGGTGATTCACCCCTCCACTTT.

The V call is TRBV9, the J call TRBJ2-5, with 14 bases fitting TRBD2. CDR3 length: 16 amino acids. J gave up 5 bases and V 4 bases, and 7 bases lay outside the gene matches. Germline loops: CDR1 SGDLS, CDR2 YYNGEE. CDR3 coding DNA: TGTGCCAGCAGCCGTTCCGGACTAGCGGGAGGTGAGACCCAGTACTTC. Amino acid sequence: CASSRSGLAGGETQYF.